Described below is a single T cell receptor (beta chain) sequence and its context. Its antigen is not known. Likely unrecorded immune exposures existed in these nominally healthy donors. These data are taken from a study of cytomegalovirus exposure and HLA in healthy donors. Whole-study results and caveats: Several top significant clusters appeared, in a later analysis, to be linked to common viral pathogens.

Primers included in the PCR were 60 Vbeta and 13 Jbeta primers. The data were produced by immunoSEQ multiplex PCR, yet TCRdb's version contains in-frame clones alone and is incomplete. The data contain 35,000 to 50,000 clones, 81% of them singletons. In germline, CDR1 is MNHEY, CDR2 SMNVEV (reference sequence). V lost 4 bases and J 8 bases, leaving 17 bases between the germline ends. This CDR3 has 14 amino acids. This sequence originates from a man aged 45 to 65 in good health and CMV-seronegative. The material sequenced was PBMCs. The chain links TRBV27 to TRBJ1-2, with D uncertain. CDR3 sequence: CASSSSIWAQGYTF. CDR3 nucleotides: TGTGCCAGCAGTTCTTCCATATGGGCCCAGGGCTACACCTTC.